The TCR beta chain under discussion was sequenced for a study of graft-versus-host responses after intestinal transplantation. As for the study in general: Transplant recipients had multivisceral, liver-intestinal, or isolated intestinal grafts.

Concerning this clone: Its antigen is undetermined.

The protocol was immunoSEQ multiplex PCR, while the TCRdb copy is restricted to in-frame clones and leaves out a portion. Among 100,000 or so clones listed, 91% were seen once. Findings of the study overall: GvH clones surfaced in recipient marrow, some emerging earlier in ileum or blood.

The clonotype comes from a human donor who was the organ donor for an intestinal transplant. Sequencing used unstimulated CD4+ T cells sorted from spleen or lymph node cells, obtained before transplant.

CDR3 in amino acids: CASSLARAAGELFF. In DNA form, the CDR3 reads TGTGCCAGCAGCTTAGCGAGGGCGGCCGGGGAGCTGTTTTTT. V gene TRBV7-9 combines with J gene TRBJ2-2; possible D gene TRBD2, 5 bases. Trimming took 0 bases from V and 6 from J, leaving 8 bases between them. The CDR3 totals 14 residues. From germline, CDR1 is SEHNR and CDR2 FQNEAQ (reference sequence).